The clone carrying this TCR beta chain was observed a few times. Its antigen is still unknown. The data are from a study of cytomegalovirus exposure and HLA in healthy donors. Though nominally healthy at sampling, donors likely had unrecorded immune exposures. Trimming left V 6 bases short and J 5 bases short, with 4 bases between. Germline CDR1 reads MNHEY; CDR2 reads SVGAGI. This CDR3 has 11 residues. The primer mix had 60 Vbeta and 13 Jbeta primers. Libraries were prepared by immunoSEQ multiplex PCR; TCRdb keeps only in-frame clonotypes and omits some of them. Found here are 200,000 to 250,000 clones, roughly 84% of them singletons; the top ten hold roughly 1.5%. Regarding the study as a whole: Productive status was seen about 90% or about 30% of the time for most TCR beta V segments in an earlier analysis. The classifier reportedly diagnosed cytomegalovirus status with high sensitivity and specificity.

The chain uses TRBV6-5 and TRBJ1-4; D is unresolved. Sequenced input: PBMCs. This receptor was obtained from a girl under 18 in good health and CMV-seronegative. CDR3 sequence: CASRQNEKLFF. CDR3 sequence (DNA): TGTGCCAGCAGACAAAATGAAAAACTGTTTTTT.